The clone carrying this T cell receptor beta chain occurred once. No antigen is known for it. This sample stems from a study of blood T cell dynamics during melanoma immunotherapy. This sample's time point: pre-treatment baseline. At 12 weeks after first infusion, RECIST 1.1 defined response for most patients. Clones were sequenced by immunoSEQ multiplex PCR, and TCRdb holds only the in-frame ones, with some missing. The repertoire has approximately 9,600 clones, 89% of them found once; the top ten carry roughly 7.4%. V lost 6 bases and J 0 bases, leaving 10 bases between the germline ends. The germline gives CDR1 ENHRY, CDR2 SYGVKD. The CDR3 contains 14 residues. General study points: It remained unknown if the driving T cell clones were melanoma-specific.

The starting material was blood, obtained from a patient treated with checkpoint blockade. V and J are TRBV10-3 and TRBJ2-3; D might be TRBD1 (6 bases). The receptor comes from a human donor with melanoma. The CDR3 spells CAISPGQSTDTQYF. CDR3 coding DNA: TGTGCCATCAGCCCAGGACAGAGCACAGATACGCAGTATTTT.